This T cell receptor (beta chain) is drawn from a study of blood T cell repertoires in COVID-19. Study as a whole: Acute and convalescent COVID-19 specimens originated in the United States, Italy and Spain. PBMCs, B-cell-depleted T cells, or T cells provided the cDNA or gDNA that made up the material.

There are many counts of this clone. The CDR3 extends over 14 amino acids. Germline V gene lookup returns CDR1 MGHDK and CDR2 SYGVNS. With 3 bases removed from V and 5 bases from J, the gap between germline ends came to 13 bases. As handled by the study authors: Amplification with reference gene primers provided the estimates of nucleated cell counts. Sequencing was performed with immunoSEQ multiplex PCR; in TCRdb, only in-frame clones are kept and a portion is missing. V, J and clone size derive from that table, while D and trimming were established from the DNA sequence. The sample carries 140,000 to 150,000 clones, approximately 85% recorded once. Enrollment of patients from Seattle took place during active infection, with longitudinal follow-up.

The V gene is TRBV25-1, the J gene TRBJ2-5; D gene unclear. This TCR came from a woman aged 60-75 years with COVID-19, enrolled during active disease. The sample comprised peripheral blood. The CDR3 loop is CASSDHYSSETQYF. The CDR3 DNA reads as TGTGCCAGCAGTGATCATTACAGTAGTGAGACCCAGTACTTC.